This T cell receptor beta chain stems from a study of CD8+ T cells in alopecia areata. Collection of lesional scalp punch biopsies and peripheral blood was performed in alopecia areata patients. Germline V gene sequence: CDR1 SGHTA, CDR2 FQGNSA. Trimming pared 0 bases from V and 0 bases from J, leaving 9 bases between. The CDR3 runs to 16 residues. RNA was isolated and reverse transcribed to cDNA, the sequencing template. TCRdb's copy holds only in-frame clones and misses some; the assay was immunoSEQ multiplex PCR. The top ten clones hold less than 5.5% of a sample with 100,000 to 150,000 clones, over 50% of them seen once.

Sequencing used CD4+ T cells sorted from blood, obtained at week 0. This receptor was obtained from a human donor with alopecia areata. The chain is built from TRBV7-2 and TRBJ2-1, with D unclear. The CDR3 loop reads CASSLAPSHSYNEQFF. CDR3 nucleotide sequence: TGTGCCAGCAGCTTAGCACCCTCTCACTCCTACAATGAGCAGTTCTTC.